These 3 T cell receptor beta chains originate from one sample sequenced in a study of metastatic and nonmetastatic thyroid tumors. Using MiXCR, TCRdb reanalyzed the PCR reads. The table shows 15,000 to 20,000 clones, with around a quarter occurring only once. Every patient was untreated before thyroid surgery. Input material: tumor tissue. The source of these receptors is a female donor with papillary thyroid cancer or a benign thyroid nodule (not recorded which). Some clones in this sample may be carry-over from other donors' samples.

The DNA for the CDR3 is TGTGCCAGTAGTATTTACGGGGCACGGGACACTGAAGCTTTCTTT. Amino acid sequence: CASSIYGARDTEAFF. The genes are TRBV19 and TRBJ1-1, with D perhaps TRBD1 (5 bases). The CDR3 contains 15 residues. The germline V gene has CDR1 LNHDA and CDR2 SQIVND (reference sequence). The V and J ends lost 3 bases and 3 bases respectively, with 14 bases between them.

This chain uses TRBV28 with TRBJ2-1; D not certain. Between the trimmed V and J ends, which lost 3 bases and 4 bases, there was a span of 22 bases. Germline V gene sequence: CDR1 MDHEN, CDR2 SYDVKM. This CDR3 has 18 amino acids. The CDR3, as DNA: TGTGCCAGCAGTTTTGTGTTTTTTGTGGGCGATCGTTACAATGAGCAGTTCTTC. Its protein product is CASSFVFFVGDRYNEQFF.

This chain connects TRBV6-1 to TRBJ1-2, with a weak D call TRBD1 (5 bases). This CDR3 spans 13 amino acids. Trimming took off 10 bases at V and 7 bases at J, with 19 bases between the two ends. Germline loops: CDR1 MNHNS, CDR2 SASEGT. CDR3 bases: TGTGCCATCACCAAAGGGGATAGGGTTGGCTACACCTTC. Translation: CAITKGDRVGYTF.